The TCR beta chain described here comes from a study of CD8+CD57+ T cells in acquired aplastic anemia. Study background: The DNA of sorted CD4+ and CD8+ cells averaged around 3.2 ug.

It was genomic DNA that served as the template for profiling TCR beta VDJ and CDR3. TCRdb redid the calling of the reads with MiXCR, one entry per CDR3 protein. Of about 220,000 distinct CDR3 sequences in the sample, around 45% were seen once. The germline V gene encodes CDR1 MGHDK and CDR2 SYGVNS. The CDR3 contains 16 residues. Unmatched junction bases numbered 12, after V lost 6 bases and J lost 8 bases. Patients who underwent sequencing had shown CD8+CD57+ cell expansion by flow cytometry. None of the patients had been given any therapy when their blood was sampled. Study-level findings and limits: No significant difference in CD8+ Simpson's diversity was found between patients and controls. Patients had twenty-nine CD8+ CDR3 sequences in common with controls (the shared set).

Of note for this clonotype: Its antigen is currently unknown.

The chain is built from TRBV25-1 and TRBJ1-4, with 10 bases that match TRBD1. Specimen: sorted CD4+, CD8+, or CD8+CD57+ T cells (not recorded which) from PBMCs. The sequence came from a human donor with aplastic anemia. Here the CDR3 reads CASSQSPGTGVEKLFF. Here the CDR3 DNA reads TGTGCCAGCAGCCAGTCACCCGGGACAGGGGTAGAAAAACTGTTTTTT.